Following are 4 T cell receptor beta chains from one sample sequenced in a study of T cells in Graves' hyperthyroidism and ophthalmopathy (dated by TCRdb to the late 2010s). The receptor library was made with multiplex PCR. TCRdb shows the sequencer as Illumina HiSeq 2000. The TCR beta CDR3 regions were amplified from RNA transcripts. The first round of RT-PCR for the TCR CDR3 was performed with the HTBI primer set and the Qiagen OneStep RT-PCR kit. The raw public data were reprocessed by TCRdb itself: fastp quality trimming at Q25, MiXCR clonotype calling, in-frame beta chains only. Merged by CDR3 protein, the rows form single entries marked with the most common genes and DNA. Counted in this sample were some 740,000 distinct CDR3 sequences; approximately 14% of them appeared once. The ten largest clones represent about 10% of the sample. The sample was blood. These receptors came from a woman between 18 and 29 years old with Graves' hyperthyroidism.

This clonotype was recorded at least ten times. The CDR3 reads CASRAGTSGRMGEQFF. The DNA for the CDR3 is TGTGCCAGCAGGGCCGGGACTAGCGGGAGAATGGGTGAGCAGTTCTTC. The gene calls are TRBV6-1 and TRBJ2-1, with 14 bases that match TRBD2. The CDR3 spans 16 residues. Germline V gene lookup returns CDR1 MNHNS and CDR2 SASEGT. Trimming took 6 bases from V and 9 from J; bases not matched to a gene: 10.

This clonotype was detected ten times or more. CDR3 in amino acids: CASSPGILAGARPYEQYF. For the CDR3, the DNA is TGTGCCAGCAGCCCCGGAATCCTAGCGGGAGCCCGTCCCTACGAGCAGTACTTC. The chain is built from TRBV7-9 and TRBJ2-7, with 10 bases that match TRBD2. The CDR3 consists of 18 residues. Germline trimming cut 5 bases from V and 2 bases from J; bases unmatched to any gene: 15. Germline assignment: CDR1 SEHNR and CDR2 FQNEAQ (reference sequence).

The genes are TRBV30 and TRBJ1-2; 8 positions match TRBD1. The V and J ends lost 3 bases and 4 bases, in that order; junction bases with no gene match: 4. The CDR3 loop spans 13 amino acids. Germline CDR1 reads GTSNPN; CDR2 reads SVGIG (reference sequence). The CDR3, as DNA: TGTGCCTGGAGCCCAGACAGGGGCTATGGCTACACCTTC. The encoded protein is CAWSPDRGYGYTF.

This clonotype showed up many times. The CDR3 here is CASSFLKGAGDEQYF. In DNA form, the CDR3 reads TGTGCCAGCAGCTTTCTTAAAGGGGCAGGAGACGAGCAGTACTTC. The rearrangement joins TRBV7-2 to TRBJ2-7; a possible D gene is TRBD1 (5 bases). V dropped 3 bases and J dropped 5 bases, with 17 bases sitting between them. CDR1 and CDR2 (germline): SGHTA, FQGNSA. This CDR3 spans 15 amino acids.